This is a list of T cell receptor beta chains from one sample in a study of T cell responses to AZD1222 COVID-19 vaccine. Sequenced by immunoSEQ multiplex PCR; TCRdb stores in-frame clones only, minus some. The data show tens of thousands of clones, about 85% seen once. The sample here was peripheral blood, taken 28 days after the second AZD1222 dose. These receptors were collected from an adult who received the AZD1222 COVID-19 vaccine. The CDR3 runs from the conserved cysteine through the conserved F or W. Each record gives: clone size, V gene, D gene, J gene, CDR3 DNA, CDR3 protein. D genes are given only for firm matches. Expanded clones are given a class, and other clones once, few, many or no size at all.

.	TRBV14	.	TRBJ1-2	TGTGCCAGCAGCCGCCGGGACACCGTGCGGGGCTACACCTTC	CASSRRDTVRGYTF
.	TRBV7-9	.	TRBJ1-4	TGTGCCAGCAGCTTGGGGGGCGGTGAAAAACTGTTTTTT	CASSLGGGEKLFF
.	TRBV7-8	TRBD2	TRBJ2-1	TGTGCCAGCATAAGGACTAGCGGGAGTTCCTACAATGAGCAGTTCTTC	CASIRTSGSSYNEQFF
.	TRBV19	.	TRBJ2-2	TGTGCCAGTAGCCGACAGTTGGGGGGCGGGCTCGGGAACACCGGGGAGCTGTTTTTT	CASSRQLGGGLGNTGELFF
.	TRBV6-5	TRBD2	TRBJ2-5	TGTGCCAGCAGCCGGACTAGCGGGGGGGAAAAGACCCAGTACTTC	CASSRTSGGEKTQYF
few	TRBV11-2	.	TRBJ2-2	TGTGCCAGCAGCTTAGACAGAGCCCCCCACGGGGAGCTGTTTTTT	CASSLDRAPHGELFF
.	TRBV7-8	.	TRBJ1-6	TGTGCCAGCAGCTTATACGGCGTGGGAAATTCACCCCTCCACTTT	CASSLYGVGNSPLHF
few	TRBV29-1	TRBD1	TRBJ1-2	TGCAGCGTTGAAAGGCGACAGGGCCTGGGGGGATATGGCTACACCTTC	CSVERRQGLGGYGYTF
once	TRBV21-1	.	TRBJ1-6	TGTGCCAGCAGCATGAGAAACGGACAGAACTCACCCCTCCACTTT	CASSMRNGQNSPLHF
.	TRBV7-2	.	TRBJ1-5	TGTGCCAGCAGCTTAGATTATGGGGGCAGCAATCAGCCCCAGCATTTT	CASSLDYGGSNQPQHF
.	TRBV7-2	TRBD2	TRBJ2-7	TGTGCCAGCAGCTTAGCCGGGGGACTAGCGGGGGGAATATCCTACGAGCAGTACTTC	CASSLAGGLAGGISYEQYF
.	TRBV27	TRBD2	TRBJ2-2	TGTGCCAGCTACAACCGCAGGACTAGCGGCAACACCGGGGAGCTGTTTTTT	CASYNRRTSGNTGELFF
once	TRBV27	.	TRBJ1-5	TGTGCCAGCAGTTTCGTGAGTACCAATCAGCCCCAGCATTTT	CASSFVSTNQPQHF
.	TRBV5-1	.	TRBJ1-4	TGCGCCAGCAGCCCCACGAGGGATGTGGGAACTAATGAAAAACTGTTTTTT	CASSPTRDVGTNEKLFF
.	TRBV18	.	TRBJ1-5	TGTGCCAGCTCACCGAGGACAGGCAATCAGCCCCAGCATTTT	CASSPRTGNQPQHF
.	TRBV6-4	.	TRBJ2-1	TGTGCCAGCAGTGAACACGGGAGTTACAATGAGCAGTTCTTC	CASSEHGSYNEQFF
.	TRBV12-5	TRBD2	TRBJ2-1	TGTGCTAGTGGTCCTGGACTAGCGGGAGTTGAGCAGTTCTTC	CASGPGLAGVEQFF
once	TRBV7-2	TRBD1	TRBJ1-1	TGTGCCAGCAGTCCTCAGGACAGGATGAACACTGAAGCTTTCTTT	CASSPQDRMNTEAFF
.	TRBV19	.	TRBJ1-5	TGTGCCAGTAGTATCTTTGAGGGGAGTCCTCAGCCCCAGCATTTT	CASSIFEGSPQPQHF
once	TRBV25-1	.	TRBJ1-1	TGTGCCAGCAGTGCCCCCGGGATGGGGACTGAAGCTTTCTTT	CASSAPGMGTEAFF
once	TRBV9	TRBD1	TRBJ2-2	TGTGCCAGCAGCTCCCGGCCCCAGGGGGCGAACACCGGGGAGCTGTTTTTT	CASSSRPQGANTGELFF
few	TRBV6-5	.	TRBJ2-1	TGTGCCAGCAGTTACTCGAGAGCTAACGATGAGCAGTTCTTC	CASSYSRANDEQFF
.	TRBV7-3	.	TRBJ2-2	TGTGCCAGCAGCTTAACATGGAAGGACAGTCGTTACACCGGGGAGCTGTTTTTT	CASSLTWKDSRYTGELFF
.	TRBV10-2	TRBD2	TRBJ2-1	TGCGCCAGCAGTCCTCTAGCGGAGAGCTCCTACAATGAGCAGTTCTTC	CASSPLAESSYNEQFF
.	TRBV5-6	.	TRBJ1-5	TGTGCCAGCAGCTTGAGGGGGGCCAATAGCAATCAGCCCCAGCATTTT	CASSLRGANSNQPQHF
.	TRBV18	TRBD1	TRBJ1-2	TGTGCCAGCTCACCACGGAATAAGGGACAGGGGGTAAGAGGAGGCTACACCTTC	CASSPRNKGQGVRGGYTF
.	TRBV20-1	TRBD1	TRBJ1-1	TGCAGTGCTAGTCGAGACAGGGGAGTGGCTGAAGCTTTCTTT	CSASRDRGVAEAFF
.	TRBV6-5	TRBD1	TRBJ2-3	TGTGCCAGCAGACAGGGGAACTGGGGCACAGATACGCAGTATTTT	CASRQGNWGTDTQYF
.	TRBV30	.	TRBJ2-1	TGTGCCCTGTCAAACCTCGGCGCTGAGCAGTTCTTC	CALSNLGAEQFF
.	TRBV5-5	.	TRBJ2-1	TGTGCCAGCAGCTTGGAGGCGACAGGCTCCTACAATGAGCAGTTCTTC	CASSLEATGSYNEQFF
.	TRBV9	.	TRBJ1-5	TGTGCCAGCAGCCTAGACGGGGGAGCGAGCAATCAGCCCCAGCATTTT	CASSLDGGASNQPQHF
.	TRBV3-1/TRBV3-2	.	TRBJ1-1	TGTGCCAGCAGCCAAGGGGGCGTGGAGGGCCTGGCTTTCTTT	CASSQGGVEGLAFF
.	TRBV19	.	TRBJ2-3	TGTGCCAGTAGTATGCAGGGTACAGATACGCAGTATTTT	CASSMQGTDTQYF
.	TRBV7-8	TRBD2	TRBJ2-7	TGTGCCAGCAGCTTATTCGGGAGGGGGATGAGCTCCTACGAGCAGTACTTC	CASSLFGRGMSSYEQYF
.	TRBV6-6	TRBD1	TRBJ2-3	TGTGCCACAACAGGGGGAGATACGCAGTATTTT	CATTGGDTQYF